Detailed here is one T cell receptor (beta chain). What it binds is unknown. This sample is part of a study of metastatic and nonmetastatic thyroid tumors. Broader study findings: In blood and tumor, TCR beta diversity was reportedly significantly higher in malignant thyroid tumors than in benign nodules.

Authors' data handling: Clinicopathological groups differed in CDR3, with these differences serving to build a distant-metastasis classifier for papillary thyroid cancer. TCRdb re-called clones from the PCR reads using MiXCR. For this entry, the V and J calls and clone size follow TCRdb and not the study's own pipeline. The data contain 40,000 to 55,000 clones, about 16% of them singletons. No treatment had been given to any patient before thyroid surgery. This TCR was recovered from a female donor with papillary thyroid cancer or a benign thyroid nodule (not recorded which). Some clones in this sample may be carry-over from other donors' samples. Sequencing was carried out using blood.

CDR3 nucleotides: TGCAGTGCGGACCCCGGGACTAGCGGCTCTGGGGCCAACGTCCTGACTTTC. It encodes CSADPGTSGSGANVLTF. This chain connects TRBV20-1 to TRBJ2-6, with TRBD2 identical over 11 bases. J gave up 0 bases and V 6 bases, and 7 bases lay outside the gene matches. Germline assignment: CDR1 DFQATT and CDR2 SNEGSKA (reference sequence). This CDR3 contains 17 residues.